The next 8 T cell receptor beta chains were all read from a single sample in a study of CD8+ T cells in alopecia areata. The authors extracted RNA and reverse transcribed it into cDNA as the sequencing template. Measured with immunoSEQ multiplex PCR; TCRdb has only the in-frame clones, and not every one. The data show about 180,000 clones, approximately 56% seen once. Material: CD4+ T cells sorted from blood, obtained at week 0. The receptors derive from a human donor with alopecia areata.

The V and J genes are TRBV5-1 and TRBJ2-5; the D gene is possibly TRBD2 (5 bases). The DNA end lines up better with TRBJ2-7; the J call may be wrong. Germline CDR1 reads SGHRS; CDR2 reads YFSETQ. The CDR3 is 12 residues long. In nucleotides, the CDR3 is TGCGCCAGCAGCCCGGGGACCTACGAGCAGTACTTC. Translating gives CASSPGTYEQYF.

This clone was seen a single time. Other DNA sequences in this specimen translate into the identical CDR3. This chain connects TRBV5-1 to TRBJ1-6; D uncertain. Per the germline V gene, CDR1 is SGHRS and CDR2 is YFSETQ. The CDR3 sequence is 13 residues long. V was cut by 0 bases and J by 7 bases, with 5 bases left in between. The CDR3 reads CASSLEGNSPLHF. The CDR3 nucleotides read TGCGCCAGCAGCTTGGAAGGGAATTCACCCCTCCACTTT. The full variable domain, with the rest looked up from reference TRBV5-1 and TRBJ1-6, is KAGVTQTPRYLIKTRGQQVTLSCSPISGHRSVSWYQQTPGQGLQFLFEYFSETQRNKGNFPGRFSGRQFSNSRSEMNVSTLELGDSALYLCASSLEGNSPLHFGNGTRLTVT.

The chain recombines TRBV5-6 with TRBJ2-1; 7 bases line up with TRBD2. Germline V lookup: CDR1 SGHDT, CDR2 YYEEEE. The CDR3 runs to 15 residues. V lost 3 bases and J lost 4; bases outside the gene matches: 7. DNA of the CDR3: TGTGCCAGCAGCTCCTCACTAGCGAGGTACAATGAGCAGTTCTTC. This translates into CASSSSLARYNEQFF.

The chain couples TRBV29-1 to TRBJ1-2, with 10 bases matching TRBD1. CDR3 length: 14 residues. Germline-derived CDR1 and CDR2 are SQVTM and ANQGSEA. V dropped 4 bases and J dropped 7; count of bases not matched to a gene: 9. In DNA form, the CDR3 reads TGCAGCGTTGCACTGGACAGGGGGATATTTGGCTACACCTTC. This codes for CSVALDRGIFGYTF.

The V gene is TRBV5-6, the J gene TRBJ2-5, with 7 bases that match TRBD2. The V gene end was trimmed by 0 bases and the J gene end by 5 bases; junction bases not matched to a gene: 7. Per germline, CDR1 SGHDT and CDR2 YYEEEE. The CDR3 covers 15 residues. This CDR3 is CASSLAYGSGETQYF. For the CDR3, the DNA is TGTGCCAGCAGCTTGGCCTATGGTAGCGGGGAGACCCAGTACTTC. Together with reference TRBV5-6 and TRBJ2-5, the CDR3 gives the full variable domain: DAGVTQSPTHLIKTRGQQVTLRCSPKSGHDTVSWYQQALGQGPQFIFQYYEEEERQRGNFPDRFSGHQFPNYSSELNVNALLLGDSALYLCASSLAYGSGETQYFGPGTRLLVL.

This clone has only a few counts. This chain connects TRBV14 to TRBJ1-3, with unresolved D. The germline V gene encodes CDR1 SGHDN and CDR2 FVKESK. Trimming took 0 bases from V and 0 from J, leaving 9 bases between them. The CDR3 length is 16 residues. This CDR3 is CASSQEGSYSGNTIYF. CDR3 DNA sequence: TGTGCCAGCAGCCAAGAGGGCAGTTACTCTGGAAACACCATATATTTT.

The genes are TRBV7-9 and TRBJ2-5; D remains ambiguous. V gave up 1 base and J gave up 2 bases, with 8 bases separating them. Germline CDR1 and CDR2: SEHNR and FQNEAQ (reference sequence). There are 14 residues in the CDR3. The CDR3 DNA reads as TGTGCCAGCAGCTTAGGGGGAAAACAAGAGACCCAGTACTTC. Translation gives CASSLGGKQETQYF.

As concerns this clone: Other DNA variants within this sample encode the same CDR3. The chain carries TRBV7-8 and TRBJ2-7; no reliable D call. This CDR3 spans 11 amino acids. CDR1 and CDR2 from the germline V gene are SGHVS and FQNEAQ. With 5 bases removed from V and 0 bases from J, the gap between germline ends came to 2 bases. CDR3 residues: CASSLSYEQYF. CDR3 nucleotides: TGTGCCAGCAGCCTCTCCTACGAGCAGTACTTC.